The TCR beta chain described here comes from a study of vaccination and CD4 T cells after COVID-19. Sample share makes this clonotype medium-sized. Its antigen remains unknown. The Oncomine TCR Beta short-read assay sequenced DNA from cultured CD4+ T cells. Each CDR3 protein is one row after TCRdb ran MiXCR on the PCR reads. The sample carries over a thousand distinct CDR3 sequences, about 16% recorded once. Treatment: 10-day PBMC culture with coronavirus spike peptide pools or control peptides (ViraFEST assay). These CD4+ T cells came from an unexposed donor, sampled before the COVID-19 pandemic (2011-2018). CDR1 and CDR2 (germline): WSHSY, SAAADI. The CDR3 loop spans 17 amino acids. Trimming cost V 2 bases and J 9 bases; bases outside gene matches: 10.

Material for sequencing was CD4+ T cells from blood, cultured in vitro. The rearrangement uses TRBV10-2 and TRBJ1-6; 10 nucleotides agree with TRBD1. The clonotype originates from a human donor in good health. The CDR3 DNA follows: TGCGCCAGCAGTGAGGACGAAGTGAGGACAGGGGGTTCACCCCTCCACTTT. Its protein product is CASSEDEVRTGGSPLHF.